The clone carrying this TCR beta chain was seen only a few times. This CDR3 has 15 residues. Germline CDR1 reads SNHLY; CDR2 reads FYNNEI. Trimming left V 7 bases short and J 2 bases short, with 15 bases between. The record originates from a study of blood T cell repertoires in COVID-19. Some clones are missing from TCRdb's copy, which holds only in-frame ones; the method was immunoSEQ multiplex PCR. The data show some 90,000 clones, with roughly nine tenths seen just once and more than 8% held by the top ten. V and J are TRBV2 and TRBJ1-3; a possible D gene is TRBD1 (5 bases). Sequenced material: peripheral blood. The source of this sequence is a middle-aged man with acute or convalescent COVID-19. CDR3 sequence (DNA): TGTGCCAGCACCCAGGGTGGTAATACTGGAAACACCATATATTTT. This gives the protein CASTQGGNTGNTIYF.